This T cell receptor (beta chain) was documented in a study of tumor-infiltrating lymphocytes in primary liver carcinoma. Germline values: CDR1 SGHAT, CDR2 FQNNGV. The CDR3 covers 18 residues. Scientists recovered RNA and DNA together from roughly 21-30 mg of unsorted bulk tissue. Every tumor yielded five separate sampled regions. Whichever tumor sample was examined, it had over 80% viable tumor cells. Study-wide points: Reduced overlap was seen in tumor-adjacent and tumor-blood pairs versus tumor region pairs.

Total RNA (approximately 0.5 ug) served as template for TCR beta cDNA synthesis primed by a constant-region primer. For TCR beta, libraries were produced by three nested multiplex PCR rounds using slightly modified ARM-PCR. In the first two PCR rounds, TRBV1-TRBV30 forward primers were paired with a C-beta reverse primer, and each round lasted about 9 cycles. TCRdb fed the multiplex PCR reads into MiXCR, producing one record per CDR3 protein. Among around 26,000 distinct CDR3 sequences listed, roughly 78% were seen once. Turning to this clonotype: Its antigen is not known. The junction shows a germline mismatch at one end, possibly a read error.

The sequence came from a middle-aged man with primary liver carcinoma and hepatitis B virus infection. Sequencing input: liver tumor tissue from sampling region 3. The sample's subset: tumor region T3, left-lateral pole. The chain links TRBV11-2 to TRBJ2-4; the D is unclear. The CDR3 region has the DNA TGTACCAGCAGCCCAACTGCGGCTTCCACGGTGGTCAAAAACATTCAGTACTTC. Translation gives CTSSPTAASTVVKNIQYF.